These T cell receptor beta chains were read from a single sample in a study of cytomegalovirus exposure and HLA in healthy donors. Some clones are missing from TCRdb's copy, which holds only in-frame ones; the method was immunoSEQ multiplex PCR. The table includes 200,000 or so clones, 80% to 90% detected once. The source material was PBMCs. These receptors all stem from a man between 25 and 39 years old in good health and CMV-seronegative. Both conserved end residues are trimmed from each CDR3.

v_call,j_call,cdr3_length,cdr3_aa
TRBV9,TRBJ1-2,12,ASSRGSYNYGYT
TRBV27,TRBJ2-1,9,ASSWGDEQF
TRBV15,TRBJ2-5,10,ATSDSQETQY
TRBV28,TRBJ2-3,15,ASSLGGKGGVTDTQY
TRBV9,TRBJ1-3,14,ASSVDDRGQGNTIY
TRBV29-1,TRBJ2-2,11,SVSGGVVGELF
TRBV11-1,TRBJ2-2,12,ASKRGGSTGELF
TRBV19,TRBJ2-4,14,ATSPGPHGAKNIQY
TRBV19,TRBJ1-5,12,ASMGAGVLQPQH
TRBV5-1,TRBJ1-1,14,ASSLARGGGNTEAF
TRBV7-9,TRBJ1-2,11,ASSLPGQYGYT
TRBV7-2,TRBJ1-1,12,ASRPQGGYTEAF
TRBV4-1,TRBJ1-5,13,ASSQAPGSGQPQH
TRBV5-1,TRBJ1-5,12,ASSLGRGDQPQH
TRBV6-4,TRBJ1-1,12,ASSEGTENTEAF
TRBV7-3,TRBJ1-3,17,ASSLTGGPLTEGGNTIY
TRBV10-3,TRBJ1-5,10,AVGEGSQPQH
TRBV11-2,TRBJ2-1,13,ASSSTRDYYNEQF
TRBV13,TRBJ2-5,13,ASSLGQGVGETQY
TRBV7-6,TRBJ2-5,15,ASSLGSASGGAETQY
TRBV28,TRBJ1-6,13,ASSLRQGASSPLH
TRBV10-3,TRBJ1-6,13,AISDEGGYNSPLH
TRBV4-2,TRBJ1-1,13,ASSQEGQVNTEAF
TRBV7-8,TRBJ2-1,14,ASSLGTAYSYNEQF
TRBV19,TRBJ1-2,12,ASSIIGRALGYT
TRBV4-1,TRBJ2-7,12,ASSPSVGLVEQY
TRBV11-2,TRBJ2-6,14,ASRTTGGAGASVLT
TRBV7-2,TRBJ1-1,11,ASSPLDKSQAF
TRBV7-2,TRBJ2-1,13,ASSYGPITGNEQF
TRBV28,TRBJ1-1,14,ASIKYQGAIDTEAF
TRBV28,TRBJ1-3,13,ASSLYLGPGNTIY
TRBV4-2,TRBJ2-1,13,ASSQSGGASDEQF
TRBV28,TRBJ1-1,14,ASIHAAGQPNTEAF
TRBV6-5,TRBJ2-5,13,ASSSPGTGFETQY
TRBV7-2,TRBJ1-1,13,ASTPRGRGNTEAF
TRBV27,TRBJ1-5,15,ASSLGGTGARRQPQH
TRBV19,TRBJ2-1,16,ASSRGLAGTLSIHEQF
TRBV19,TRBJ1-5,17,ASRQGGSPMGYSNQPQH
TRBV6-1,TRBJ2-7,14,ASSEWGTGAPYEQY
TRBV27,TRBJ1-1,12,ASSLGRGGTEAF
TRBV29-1,TRBJ2-1,12,SVEGLAGHNEQF
TRBV10-2,TRBJ2-7,13,ASSEVGAGAGEQY
TRBV28,TRBJ1-1,16,ASRHPRQGADFRTEAF
TRBV27,TRBJ2-7,11,ASSWDSRYEQY
TRBV27,TRBJ2-5,11,ASSSRVWETQY
TRBV9,TRBJ2-7,12,ASSPGGRAYEQY
TRBV5-5,TRBJ2-7,14,ASSPPFGQGSYEQY
TRBV6-5,TRBJ1-6,13,ASSYRPFYNSPLH
TRBV4-3,TRBJ2-5,13,ASSQVFGSQETQY
TRBV5-1,TRBJ2-2,14,ASSSFGQAEAGELF
TRBV28,TRBJ1-2,14,ASSRTGGLENYGYT
TRBV6-5,TRBJ1-1,14,ASSYTGWRSVTEAF